This T cell receptor (beta chain) was profiled in a study of T-cell reconstitution after alpha-beta-depleted transplantation in children. This clonotype occurred many times. This CDR3 is 14 amino acids long. V lost 3 bases, J lost 4 bases, and 13 bases lay in between. Germline-derived CDR1 and CDR2 are DFQATT and SNEGSKA (reference sequence). Researchers prepared the TCRbeta library using unique molecular identifiers, the study reports. One entry per CDR3 protein results from TCRdb running MiXCR on the PCR reads. The repertoire holds around 670,000 distinct CDR3 sequences, about an eighth seen once, with around 0.79% in the top ten.

The chain employs TRBV20-1 and TRBJ2-1; D is uncertain. This TCR was recovered from a girl aged 2-9 years with congenital amegakaryocytic thrombocytopenia, due to receive a stem cell transplant. Source: PBMCs, taken before TCRalphabeta/CD19-depleted stem cell transplant. CDR3 in amino acids: CSASALRQYNEQFF. Here the CDR3 DNA reads TGCAGTGCTAGCGCTCTGCGGCAATACAATGAGCAGTTCTTC.